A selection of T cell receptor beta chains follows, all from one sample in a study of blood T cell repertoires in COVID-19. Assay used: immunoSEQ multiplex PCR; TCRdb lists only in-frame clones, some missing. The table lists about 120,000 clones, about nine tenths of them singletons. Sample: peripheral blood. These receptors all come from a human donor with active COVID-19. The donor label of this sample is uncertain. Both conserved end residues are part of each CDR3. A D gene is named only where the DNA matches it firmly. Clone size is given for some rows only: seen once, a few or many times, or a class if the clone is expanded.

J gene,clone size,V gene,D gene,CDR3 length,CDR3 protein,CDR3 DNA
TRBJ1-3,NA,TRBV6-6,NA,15,CASSLDSPNGNTIYF,TGTGCCAGCAGTCTGGACAGCCCGAATGGAAACACCATATATTTT
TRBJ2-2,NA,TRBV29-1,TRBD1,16,CSARNKGQGATGELFF,TGCAGCGCCCGCAATAAGGGACAGGGGGCGACCGGGGAGCTGTTTTTT
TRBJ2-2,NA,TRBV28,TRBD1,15,CASSGWTGVGGELFF,TGTGCCAGCAGCGGGTGGACAGGAGTGGGCGGGGAGCTGTTTTTT
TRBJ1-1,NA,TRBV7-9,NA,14,CASSRWPGKIEAFF,TGTGCCAGCAGCCGTTGGCCCGGGAAAATTGAAGCTTTCTTT
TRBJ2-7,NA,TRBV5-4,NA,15,CASSLGLESGYEQYF,TGTGCCAGCAGCTTGGGCCTAGAAAGTGGGTACGAGCAGTACTTC
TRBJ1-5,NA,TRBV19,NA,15,CASSISRLGNQPQHF,TGTGCCAGTAGTATATCTCGTCTCGGCAATCAGCCCCAGCATTTT
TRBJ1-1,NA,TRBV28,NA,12,CASSFRPTEAFF,TGTGCCAGCAGTTTCAGGCCAACTGAAGCTTTCTTT
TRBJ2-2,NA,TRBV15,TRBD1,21,CATSRELSYGTGGAGTGELFF,TGTGCCACCAGCAGAGAACTCTCTTACGGGACAGGGGGCGCGGGCACCGGGGAGCTGTTTTTT
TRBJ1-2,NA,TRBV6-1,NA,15,CASSEYVRSNYGYTF,TGTGCCAGCAGTGAATACGTCAGATCTAACTATGGCTACACCTTC
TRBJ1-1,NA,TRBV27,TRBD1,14,CASSWAGGNTEAFF,TGTGCCAGCAGTTGGGCAGGGGGCAACACTGAAGCTTTCTTT
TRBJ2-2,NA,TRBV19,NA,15,CASMARRGVAGELFF,TGTGCCAGTATGGCTAGGCGGGGTGTAGCCGGGGAGCTGTTTTTT
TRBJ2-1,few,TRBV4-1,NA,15,CASSQQTAPYNEQFF,TGCGCCAGCAGCCAACAGACTGCACCCTACAATGAGCAGTTCTTC
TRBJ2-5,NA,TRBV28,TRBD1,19,CASSFRVGKGDRAQETQYF,TGTGCCAGCAGTTTCCGGGTCGGAAAGGGGGACAGGGCCCAAGAGACCCAGTACTTC
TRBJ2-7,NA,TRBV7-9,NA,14,CASSLAGSSYEQYF,TGTGCCAGCAGCTTAGCGGGGAGCTCCTACGAGCAGTACTTC
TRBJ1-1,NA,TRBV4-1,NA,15,CASSQDLQGYTEAFF,TGCGCCAGCAGCCAAGATCTGCAGGGATACACTGAAGCTTTCTTT
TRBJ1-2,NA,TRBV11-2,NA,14,CASSLPTHSYGYTF,TGTGCCAGCAGCTTACCGACACATAGCTATGGCTACACCTTC
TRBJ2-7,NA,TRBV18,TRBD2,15,CASSPRPSGSYEQYF,TGTGCCAGCTCACCTAGGCCTAGCGGGTCCTACGAGCAGTACTTC
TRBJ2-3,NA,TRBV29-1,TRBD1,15,CSVEGGTGSTDTQYF,TGCAGCGTGGAGGGCGGGACAGGAAGCACAGATACGCAGTATTTT
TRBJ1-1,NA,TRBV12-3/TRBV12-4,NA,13,CASSLGQNTEAFF,TGTGCCAGCAGCCTAGGACAGAACACTGAAGCTTTCTTT
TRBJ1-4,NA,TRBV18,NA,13,CASTAGQNEKLFF,TGTGCCAGCACGGCCGGACAAAATGAAAAACTGTTTTTT
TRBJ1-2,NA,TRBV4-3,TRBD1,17,CASSQGRSTGGRYGYTF,TGCGCCAGCAGCCAAGGAAGGAGTACAGGGGGTCGGTATGGCTACACCTTC
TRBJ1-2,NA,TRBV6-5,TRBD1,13,CASSSTGGAGYTF,TGTGCCAGCAGTTCGACAGGGGGGGCAGGCTACACCTTC
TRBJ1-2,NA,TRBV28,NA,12,CASSPYRAGYTF,TGTGCCAGCAGCCCATACAGGGCTGGCTACACCTTC
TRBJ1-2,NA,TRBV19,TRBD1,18,CASIPSARQGGGNYGYTF,TGTGCCAGCATCCCGTCAGCCCGACAGGGCGGAGGGAACTATGGCTACACCTTC
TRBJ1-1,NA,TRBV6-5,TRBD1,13,CASRDRVGRGAFF,TGTGCCAGTAGGGACAGGGTCGGCCGCGGAGCTTTCTTT
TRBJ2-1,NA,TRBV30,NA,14,CAWSRGSSYNEQFF,TGTGCCTGGAGTAGGGGAAGCTCCTACAATGAGCAGTTCTTC
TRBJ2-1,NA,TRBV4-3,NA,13,CASSPFRGDQRFF,TGCGCCAGCAGTCCGTTCAGGGGGGACCAACGGTTCTTC
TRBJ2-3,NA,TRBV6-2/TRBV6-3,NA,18,CASSTPARMDDYTDTQYF,TGTGCCAGCAGTACCCCAGCCAGGATGGACGACTACACAGATACGCAGTATTTT